Below are 2 T cell receptor beta chains sequenced from a single sample in a study of metastatic and nonmetastatic thyroid tumors. TCRdb redid the clone calls on the PCR reads using MiXCR. The sample has around 50,000 clones; under 30% are singletons. All patients reached thyroid surgery having received no treatment beforehand. Sequenced material: blood. All receptors derive from a female donor with papillary thyroid cancer or a benign thyroid nodule (not recorded which). Some clones in this sample may be carry-over from other donors' samples.

This clone was counted between two and nine times. The chain joins TRBV20-1 to TRBJ2-7, with unresolved D. The V gene's germline CDR1 is DFQATT and CDR2 SNEGSKA (reference sequence). CDR3 length equals 13 residues. The V gene lost 0 bases and the J gene lost 9 bases, with 15 bases spanning the gap. CDR3 protein: CSARDPHDLGQYF. In DNA form, the CDR3 reads TGCAGTGCTAGAGATCCGCATGACCTCGGGCAGTACTTC.

The chain has TRBV28 and TRBJ2-1, with D perhaps TRBD1 (6 bases). Germline loops: CDR1 MDHEN, CDR2 SYDVKM. CDR3 length equals 15 residues. The V end was cut by 4 bases, the J end by 8 bases, with 18 bases between. The CDR3 nucleotides are TGTGCCAGCAGTTATTGGGCAGGGGTGAACGATGAGCAGTTCTTC. The encoded protein is CASSYWAGVNDEQFF. Filled out from reference TRBV28 and TRBJ2-1, the complete variable domain reads DVKVTQSSRYLVKRTGEKVFLECVQDMDHENMFWYRQDPGLGLRLIYFSYDVKMKEKGDIPEGYSVSREKKERFSLILESASTNQTSMYLCASSYWAGVNDEQFFGPGTRLTVL.